This T cell receptor beta chain was observed in a study of shared clonotypes between healthy human individuals. A word on this clone: Its specificity is not known.

Germline values: CDR1 SGHVS, CDR2 FQNEAQ. Trimming pared 5 bases from V and 2 bases from J, leaving 13 bases between. CDR3 length: 14 residues. Findings and caveats of the study: What limited the represented genetic and exposure-history diversity was the small number of donors. Sequencing depth was expected to influence donor clonotype sharing.

Clones were sequenced by immunoSEQ multiplex PCR, and TCRdb holds only the in-frame ones, with some missing. The sample carries about 520,000 clones, about 84% recorded once. Sequenced material: PBMCs. The V call is TRBV7-8, the J call TRBJ2-7; no definite D call. This sequence originates from a woman aged 35 to 49 in good health. Some clones in this sample may be carry-over from other donors' samples. CDR3: CASSGRWTTYEQYF. For the CDR3, the DNA is TGTGCCAGCAGCGGTCGGTGGACCACCTACGAGCAGTACTTC. Using reference TRBV7-8 and TRBJ2-7 for the parts outside the CDR3, the full variable domain is GAGVSQSPRYKVAKRGQDVALRCDPISGHVSLFWYQQALGQGPEFLTYFQNEAQLDKSGLPSDRFFAERPEGSVSTLKIQRTQQEDSAVYLCASSGRWTTYEQYFGPGTRLTVT.